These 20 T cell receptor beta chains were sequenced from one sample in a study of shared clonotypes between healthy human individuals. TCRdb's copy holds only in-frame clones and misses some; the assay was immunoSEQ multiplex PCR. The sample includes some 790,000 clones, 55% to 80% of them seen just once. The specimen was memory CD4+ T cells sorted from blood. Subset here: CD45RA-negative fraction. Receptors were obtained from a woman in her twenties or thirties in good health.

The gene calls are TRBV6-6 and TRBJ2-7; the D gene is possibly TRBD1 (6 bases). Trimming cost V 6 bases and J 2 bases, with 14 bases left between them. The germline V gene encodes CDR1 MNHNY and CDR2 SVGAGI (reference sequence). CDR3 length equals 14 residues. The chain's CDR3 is CASSPNRVTYEQYF. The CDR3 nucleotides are TGTGCCAGCAGCCCAAACAGGGTAACCTACGAGCAGTACTTC.

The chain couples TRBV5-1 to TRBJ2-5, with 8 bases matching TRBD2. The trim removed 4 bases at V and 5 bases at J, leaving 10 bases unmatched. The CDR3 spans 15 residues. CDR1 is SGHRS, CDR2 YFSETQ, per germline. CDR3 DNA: TGCGCCAGCAGCCCTCCGGGAGGGAGGGGGGAGACCCAGTACTTC. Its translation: CASSPPGGRGETQYF.

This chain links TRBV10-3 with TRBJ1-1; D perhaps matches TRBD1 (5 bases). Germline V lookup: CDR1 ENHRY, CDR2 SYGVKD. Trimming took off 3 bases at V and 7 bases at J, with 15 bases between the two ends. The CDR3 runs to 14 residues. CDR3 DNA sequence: TGTGCCATCAGTGAACGTCAGGGTAACGATGAAGCTTTCTTT. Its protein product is CAISERQGNDEAFF.

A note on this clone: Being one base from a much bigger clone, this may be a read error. The CDR3 region is CASRSRVNTEAFF. The CDR3 nucleotides are TGTGCCAGCAGGTCTAGGGTGAACACTGAAGCTTTCTTT. This chain joins TRBV28 and TRBJ1-1; D unresolved. The V gene lost 6 bases and the J gene lost 0 bases, with 8 bases spanning the gap. The CDR3 extends over 13 amino acids. Germline assignment: CDR1 MDHEN and CDR2 SYDVKM.

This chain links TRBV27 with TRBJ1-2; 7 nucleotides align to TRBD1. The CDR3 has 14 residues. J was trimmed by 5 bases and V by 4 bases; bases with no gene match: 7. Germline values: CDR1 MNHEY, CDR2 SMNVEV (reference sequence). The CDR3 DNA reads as TGTGCCAGCAGTTCTAGACAGGGAAGGTATGGCTACACCTTC. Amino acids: CASSSRQGRYGYTF.

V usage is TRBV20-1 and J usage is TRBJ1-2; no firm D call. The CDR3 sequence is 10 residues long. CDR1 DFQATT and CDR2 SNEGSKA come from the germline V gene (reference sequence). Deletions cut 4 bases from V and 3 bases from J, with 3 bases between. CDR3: CSAKDYGYTF. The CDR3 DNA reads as TGCAGTGCTAAGGACTATGGCTACACCTTC.

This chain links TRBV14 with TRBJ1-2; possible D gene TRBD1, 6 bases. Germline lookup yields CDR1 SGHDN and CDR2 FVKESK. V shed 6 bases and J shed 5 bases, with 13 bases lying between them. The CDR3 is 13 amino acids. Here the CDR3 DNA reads TGTGCCAGCAGACCGGGACACAATTATGGCTACACCTTC. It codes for CASRPGHNYGYTF.

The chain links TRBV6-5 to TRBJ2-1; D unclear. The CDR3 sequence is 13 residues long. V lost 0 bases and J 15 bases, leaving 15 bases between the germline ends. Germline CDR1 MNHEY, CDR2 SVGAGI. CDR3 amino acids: CASSYSMGRWTFF. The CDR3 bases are TGTGCCAGCAGTTACTCGATGGGCCGTTGGACGTTCTTC.

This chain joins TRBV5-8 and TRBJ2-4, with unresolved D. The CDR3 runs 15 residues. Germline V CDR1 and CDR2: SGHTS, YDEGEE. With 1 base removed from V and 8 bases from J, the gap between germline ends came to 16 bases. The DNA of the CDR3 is TGTGCCAGCAGCTTGATGTACTTAGCAAGAGACATTCAGTACTTC. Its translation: CASSLMYLARDIQYF.

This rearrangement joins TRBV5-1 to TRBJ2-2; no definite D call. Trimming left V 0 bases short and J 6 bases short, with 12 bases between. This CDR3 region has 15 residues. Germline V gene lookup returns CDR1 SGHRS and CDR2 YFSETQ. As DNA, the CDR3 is TGCGCCAGCAGCTTGGGGACCACGTTCGCCGGGGAGCTGTTTTTT. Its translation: CASSLGTTFAGELFF.

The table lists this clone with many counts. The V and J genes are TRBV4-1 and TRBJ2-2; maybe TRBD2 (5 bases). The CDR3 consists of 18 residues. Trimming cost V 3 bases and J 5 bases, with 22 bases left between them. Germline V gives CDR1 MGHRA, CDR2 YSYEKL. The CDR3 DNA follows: TGCGCCAGCAGCCAGACACCCCGAGGGAACGGCGGAACCGGGGAGCTGTTTTTT. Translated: CASSQTPRGNGGTGELFF.

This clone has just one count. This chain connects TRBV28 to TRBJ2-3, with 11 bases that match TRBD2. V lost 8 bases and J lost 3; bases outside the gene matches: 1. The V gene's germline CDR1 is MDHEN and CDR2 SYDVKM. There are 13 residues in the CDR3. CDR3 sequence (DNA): TGTGCCAGCTGGACTAGCGGGACAGATACGCAGTATTTT. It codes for CASWTSGTDTQYF.

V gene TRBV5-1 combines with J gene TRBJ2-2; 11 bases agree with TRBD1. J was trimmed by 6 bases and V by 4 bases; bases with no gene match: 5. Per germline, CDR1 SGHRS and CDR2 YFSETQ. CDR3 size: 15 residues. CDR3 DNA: TGCGCCAGCAGCACGGGACAGGGGGGAGCCGGGGAGCTGTTTTTT. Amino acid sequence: CASSTGQGGAGELFF.

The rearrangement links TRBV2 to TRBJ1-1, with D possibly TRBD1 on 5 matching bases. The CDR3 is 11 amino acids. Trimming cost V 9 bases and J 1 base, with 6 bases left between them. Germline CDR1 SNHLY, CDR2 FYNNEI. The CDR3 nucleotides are TGTGCCAGGGGGGGGAACACTGAAGCTTTCTTT. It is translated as CARGGNTEAFF. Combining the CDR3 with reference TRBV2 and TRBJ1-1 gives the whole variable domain EPEVTQTPSHQVTQMGQEVILRCVPISNHLYFYWYRQILGQKVEFLVSFYNNEISEKSEIFDDQFSVERPDGSNFTLKIRSTKLEDSAMYFCARGGNTEAFFGQGTRLTVV.

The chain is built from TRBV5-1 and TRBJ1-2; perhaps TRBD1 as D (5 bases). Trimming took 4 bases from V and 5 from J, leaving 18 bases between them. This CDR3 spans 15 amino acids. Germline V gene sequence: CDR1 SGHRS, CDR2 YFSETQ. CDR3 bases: TGCGCCAGCAGCCCCACGGGAGGGGCTGATTATGGCTACACCTTC. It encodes CASSPTGGADYGYTF.

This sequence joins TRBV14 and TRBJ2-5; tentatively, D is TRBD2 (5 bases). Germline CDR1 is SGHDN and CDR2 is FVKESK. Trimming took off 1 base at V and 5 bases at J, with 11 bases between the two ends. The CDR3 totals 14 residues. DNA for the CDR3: TGTGCCAGCAGCCAAGGGCCCTCGGGGGAGACCCAGTACTTC. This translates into CASSQGPSGETQYF.

In DNA, the CDR3 is TGTGCCAGCAAAGTGGGAGGGGTCCAAGAGACCCAGTACTTC. Protein sequence: CASKVGGVQETQYF. The rearrangement uses TRBV6-1 and TRBJ2-5; 7 nucleotides line up with TRBD2. This CDR3 has 14 amino acids. Germline values: CDR1 MNHNS, CDR2 SASEGT. V lost 7 bases and J lost 1; bases outside the gene matches: 6.

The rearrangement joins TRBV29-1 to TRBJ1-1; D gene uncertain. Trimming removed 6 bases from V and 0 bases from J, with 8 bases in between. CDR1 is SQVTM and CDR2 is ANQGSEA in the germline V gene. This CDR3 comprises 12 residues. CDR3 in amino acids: CSVWTLNTEAFF. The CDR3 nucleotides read TGCAGCGTCTGGACCTTGAACACTGAAGCTTTCTTT. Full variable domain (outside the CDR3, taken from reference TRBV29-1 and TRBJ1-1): SAVISQKPSRDICQRGTSLTIQCQVDSQVTMMFWYRQQPGQSLTLIATANQGSEATYESGFVIDKFPISRPNLTFSTLTVSNMSPEDSSIYLCSVWTLNTEAFFGQGTRLTVV.

CDR3 in amino acids: CASSPNSAGRGLWYEQYF. In DNA, the CDR3 is TGTGCCAGCAGTCCCAACTCCGCGGGAAGGGGTCTGTGGTACGAGCAGTACTTC. V and J are TRBV28 and TRBJ2-7, with a possible D match to TRBD2 (6 bases). CDR1 is MDHEN, CDR2 SYDVKM, per germline. This CDR3 is 18 amino acids long. V was cut by 5 bases and J by 4 bases, with 27 bases left in between.

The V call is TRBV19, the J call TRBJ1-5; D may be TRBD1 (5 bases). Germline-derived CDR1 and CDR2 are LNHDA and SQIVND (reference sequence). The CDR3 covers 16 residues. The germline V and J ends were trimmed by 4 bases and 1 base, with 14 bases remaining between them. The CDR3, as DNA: TGTGCCAGTAGTAAGGGGCACAGCTTGAGCAATCAGCCCCAGCATTTT. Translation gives CASSKGHSLSNQPQHF. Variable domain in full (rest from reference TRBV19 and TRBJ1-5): DGGITQSPKYLFRKEGQNVTLSCEQNLNHDAMYWYRQDPGQGLRLIYYSQIVNDFQKGDIAEGYSVSREKKESFPLTVTSAQKNPTAFYLCASSKGHSLSNQPQHFGDGTRLSIL.